The source of this TCR beta chain is a study of T-cell reconstitution after alpha-beta-depleted transplantation in children. This sample's TCRbeta library carried unique molecular identifier barcodes. From the PCR reads, TCRdb called clonotypes with MiXCR, one entry per CDR3 protein. The sample holds over 550,000 distinct CDR3 sequences, under 12% seen once. Trimming pared 1 base from V and 7 bases from J, leaving 13 bases between. The germline V gene encodes CDR1 DFQATT and CDR2 SNEGSKA (reference sequence). The CDR3 is 14 amino acids. This clonotype appeared a few times. The chain joins TRBV20-1 to TRBJ1-4; a weak D match, TRBD1 (6 bases). The sequence came from a human donor who donated a stem cell graft to a child with acute myeloid leukemia. The sample in question was PBMCs from the stem cell graft donor, obtained from the stem cell graft. CDR3 sequence: CSARVGRGSEKLFF. The CDR3, as DNA: TGCAGTGCTAGAGTTGGCAGGGGAAGTGAAAAACTGTTTTTT.